Detailed here is one TCR beta chain. The sample contains more than one DNA sequence encoding this CDR3. V gave up 3 bases and J gave up 2 bases, with 5 bases separating them. Germline V CDR1 and CDR2: SQVTM, ANQGSEA. There are 11 residues in the CDR3. The PCR made use of 60 Vbeta and 13 Jbeta primers. The protocol was immunoSEQ multiplex PCR, while the TCRdb copy is restricted to in-frame clones and leaves out a portion. The sample gives about 85,000 clones, 50% to 80% of which show up once; about 3.9% is in the top ten. This sample stems from a study of cytomegalovirus exposure and HLA in healthy donors.

This TCR was recovered from a man aged 25-40 years in good health and CMV-seronegative. Sequences were obtained from PBMCs. The chain employs TRBV29-1 and TRBJ2-7; D remains ambiguous. This CDR3 reads CSVEGTYEQYF. The CDR3 region has the DNA TGCAGCGTTGAGGGCACCTACGAGCAGTACTTC.